The 18 T cell receptor beta chains below were found in one sample sequenced in a study of beta chain features in type 1 diabetes. What was sequenced were expressed TCRB transcripts, since all of the isolated RNA had been reverse transcribed. Repertoires were generated with immunoSEQ multiplex PCR, while TCRdb's copy carries only in-frame clones and drops some. The sample yields about 620,000 clones, around 15% seen once. Sequenced sample: naive CD4+ T cells from blood. All receptors derive from a man between 18 and 35 years old in good health.

The V call is TRBV6-1, the J call TRBJ2-5, with 7 bases that match TRBD1. The V segment lost 4 bases and the J segment 2 bases; nucleotides outside the gene matches: 4. The length of the CDR3 is 14 residues. The germline gives CDR1 MNHNS, CDR2 SASEGT. DNA for the CDR3: TGTGCCAGCAGTGTTGGGACAGCTCAAGAGACCCAGTACTTC. This sequence encodes CASSVGTAQETQYF.

CDR3 protein: CASSSDRLAKNIQYF. As DNA, the CDR3 is TGTGCCAGCAGTTCGGACAGGTTAGCCAAAAACATTCAGTACTTC. The rearrangement joins TRBV27 to TRBJ2-4, with 7 bases lining up with TRBD1. The germline V gene has CDR1 MNHEY and CDR2 SMNVEV (reference sequence). CDR3 length: 15 residues. Trimming cost V 4 bases and J 0 bases; bases outside gene matches: 3.

The V call is TRBV5-1, the J call TRBJ1-3; D is unresolved. The CDR3 consists of 14 residues. CDR1 and CDR2 from the germline V gene are SGHRS and YFSETQ. Trimming stripped 0 bases from V and 4 bases from J, with 8 bases between. The CDR3 protein is CASSLVGTGNTIYF. CDR3 in DNA: TGCGCCAGCAGCTTGGTCGGCACAGGAAACACCATATATTTT.

This clone was seen only a few times. The rearrangement links TRBV7-9 to TRBJ1-3; D gene ambiguous. The germline gives CDR1 SEHNR, CDR2 FQNEAQ (reference sequence). The V end was cut by 3 bases, the J end by 5 bases, with 11 bases between. The CDR3 length is 14 residues. CDR3 nucleotides: TGTGCCAGCAGCTTTGGAGGACCAAGAAACACCATATATTTT. This codes for CASSFGGPRNTIYF.

Written as DNA, the CDR3 is TGTGCCAGCAGTGTTCCCGACAGTTCCTACGAGCAGTACTTC. Translated, it gives CASSVPDSSYEQYF. The rearrangement links TRBV6-1 to TRBJ2-7; D perhaps matches TRBD1 (5 bases). Germline V gene lookup returns CDR1 MNHNS and CDR2 SASEGT. The CDR3 is 14 amino acids. V lost 4 bases, J lost 1 base, and 11 bases lay in between.

This clone was counted a few times. The genes are TRBV9 and TRBJ1-5, with 8 bases matching TRBD1. This CDR3 is 15 amino acids long. V was clipped by 3 bases and J by 3 bases; unmatched bases: 5. CDR1 and CDR2 (germline): SGDLS, YYNGEE. This chain's CDR3 is CASSARGPINQPQHF. CDR3 DNA sequence: TGTGCCAGCAGCGCCAGGGGGCCTATCAATCAGCCCCAGCATTTT.

Remarks on this clone: The sample has other DNA sequences that encode this CDR3 too. V is TRBV25-1 and J is TRBJ2-1; a weak D match, TRBD2 (6 bases). V was clipped by 8 bases and J by 7 bases, with 9 bases between them. CDR1 is MGHDK, CDR2 SYGVNS, per germline. There are 11 residues in the CDR3. CDR3 in DNA: TGTGCCAGCTCCGGAGGGAATGAGCAGTTCTTC. Its translation: CASSGGNEQFF.

This rearrangement joins TRBV4-3 to TRBJ2-4, with 13 positions matching TRBD2. V was clipped by 0 bases and J by 4 bases; unmatched bases: 0. The germline V gene has CDR1 LGHNA and CDR2 YSLEER. The CDR3 loop spans 16 amino acids. The CDR3: CASSQELAGGKNIQYF. In DNA form, the CDR3 reads TGCGCCAGCAGCCAAGAACTAGCGGGAGGGAAAAACATTCAGTACTTC.

This chain uses TRBV14 with TRBJ1-4, with D uncertain. The germline V gene has CDR1 SGHDN and CDR2 FVKESK. Trimming left V 4 bases short and J 4 bases short, with 10 bases between. The CDR3 is 14 residues long. The CDR3 DNA reads TGTGCCAGCAGCCGTGGCCTTTTTAATGAAAAACTGTTTTTT. Amino acid sequence: CASSRGLFNEKLFF.

This rearrangement joins TRBV4-1 to TRBJ1-1; no clear D gene. Trimming removed 0 bases from V and 0 bases from J, with 14 bases in between. The CDR3 has 17 amino acids. CDR1 and CDR2 from the germline V gene are MGHRA and YSYEKL. CDR3 DNA: TGCGCCAGCAGCCAAGATGAGCTTCGTGGACTGAACACTGAAGCTTTCTTT. The encoded protein is CASSQDELRGLNTEAFF.

The table lists this clone with a few counts. The rearrangement uses TRBV7-9 and TRBJ1-5; no firm D call. V was pared by 5 bases and J by 7 bases, with 12 bases between. Per the germline V gene, CDR1 is SEHNR and CDR2 is FQNEAQ (reference sequence). CDR3 length equals 13 residues. In nucleotides, the CDR3 is TGTGCCAGCAGCCCAGCCGGGGAACAGCCCCAGCATTTT. This sequence encodes CASSPAGEQPQHF.

The chain is built from TRBV6-4 and TRBJ2-1; no clear D. V was trimmed by 10 bases and J by 10 bases, leaving 20 bases between them. The CDR3 contains 13 residues. Germline lookup yields CDR1 MRHNA and CDR2 SNTAGT. For the CDR3, the DNA is TGTGCCACCCATACGGAGATTACGTGGGAGCAGTTCTTC. Amino acid sequence: CATHTEITWEQFF.

This clone was counted a few times. This rearrangement joins TRBV7-6 to TRBJ2-2, with D possibly matching TRBD2 (6 bases). V lost 5 bases to trimming and J lost 1 base, with 14 bases between them. The length of the CDR3 is 16 residues. Germline V lookup: CDR1 SGHVS, CDR2 FNYEAQ. Here the CDR3 DNA reads TGTGCCAGCAGCCGCCAGGCGGAGGGGAACACCGGGGAGCTGTTTTTT. Amino acid sequence: CASSRQAEGNTGELFF.

The chain joins TRBV13 to TRBJ1-3; no firm D call. Trimming cost V 4 bases and J 5 bases, with 15 bases left between them. CDR1 and CDR2 from the germline V gene are PRHDT and FYEKMQ (reference sequence). The CDR3 is 15 amino acids. CDR3 nucleotide sequence: TGTGCCAGCAGCTCCCGAAGTGCCTTGAGAAACACCATATATTTT. Protein product: CASSSRSALRNTIYF.

The chain uses TRBV2 and TRBJ2-3, with D perhaps matching TRBD2 (5 bases). Germline V lookup: CDR1 SNHLY, CDR2 FYNNEI. V gave up 6 bases and J gave up 0 bases, with 16 bases separating them. This CDR3 region has 16 residues. The CDR3 DNA sequence: TGTGCCAGCAGCTGGGAGAGAACCTCTAGCACAGATACGCAGTATTTT. As protein: CASSWERTSSTDTQYF.

The chain uses TRBV28 and TRBJ2-2; D gene unclear. The germline V gene has CDR1 MDHEN and CDR2 SYDVKM. V lost 5 bases, J lost 1 base, and 11 bases lay in between. The CDR3 has 15 amino acids. The CDR3 DNA sequence: TGTGCCAGCAGTCTCGAAACGGGGAACACCGGGGAGCTGTTTTTT. Protein sequence: CASSLETGNTGELFF.

This sequence joins TRBV6-5 and TRBJ1-3; D remains unclear. This CDR3 has 14 residues. The germline CDR1 and CDR2 sequences are MNHEY and SVGAGI. V lost 3 bases, J lost 3 bases, and 9 bases lay in between. CDR3 sequence reads: CASSYRGDGNTIYF. CDR3 nucleotide sequence: TGTGCCAGCAGTTATCGTGGGGATGGAAACACCATATATTTT.

There are a few counts of this clone. The same CDR3 arises from other DNA sequences in this sample as well. The V call is TRBV4-2, the J call TRBJ2-3, with unresolved D. The CDR3 loop spans 13 amino acids. Germline values: CDR1 LGHNA, CDR2 YNFKEQ. Trimming pared 0 bases from V and 2 bases from J, leaving 3 bases between. CDR3 coding DNA: TGTGCCAGCAGCCAAGATGTCACAGATACGCAGTATTTT. It encodes CASSQDVTDTQYF.